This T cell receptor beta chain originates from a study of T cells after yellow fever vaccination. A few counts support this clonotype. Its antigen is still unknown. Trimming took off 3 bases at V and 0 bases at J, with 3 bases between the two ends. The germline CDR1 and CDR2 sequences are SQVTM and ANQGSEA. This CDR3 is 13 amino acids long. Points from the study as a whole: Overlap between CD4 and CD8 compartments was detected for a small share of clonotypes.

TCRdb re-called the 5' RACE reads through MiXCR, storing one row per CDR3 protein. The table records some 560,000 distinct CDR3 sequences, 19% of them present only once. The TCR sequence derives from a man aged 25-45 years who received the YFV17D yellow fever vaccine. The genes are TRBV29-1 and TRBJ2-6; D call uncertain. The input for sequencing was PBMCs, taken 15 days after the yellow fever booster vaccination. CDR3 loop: CSVDLSGANVLTF. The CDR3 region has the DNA TGCAGCGTTGATCTCTCTGGGGCCAACGTCCTGACTTTC.